These 26 T cell receptor beta chains were sequenced from one sample in a study of shared clonotypes between healthy human individuals. Data came from immunoSEQ multiplex PCR; TCRdb stores just in-frame clones and leaves some out. This repertoire shows about 2.3 million clones, roughly 90% found once; its top ten account for 0.37%. The source material was naive CD4+ T cells from PBMCs. As for subset: CD45RA+ positively selected. The receptors come from a man aged 18 to 29 in good health. Some clones in this sample may be carry-over from other donors' samples.

The rearrangement links TRBV4-3 to TRBJ2-3; D is unclear. CDR1 is LGHNA and CDR2 is YSLEER in the germline V gene. This CDR3 spans 13 amino acids. V was clipped by 1 base and J by 3 bases, with 5 bases between them. CDR3 protein: CASSQVRTDTQYF. The DNA of the CDR3 is TGCGCCAGCAGCCAAGTACGAACAGATACGCAGTATTTT.

This clone occurred once. This chain connects TRBV9 to TRBJ2-1, with TRBD2 matching 13 bases. Germline V gene data show CDR1 as SGDLS and CDR2 as YYNGEE. Unmatched junction bases numbered 13, after V lost 3 bases and J lost 7 bases. CDR3 length: 18 residues. The CDR3, as DNA: TGTGCCAGCAGCGGAACACCAGGACTAGCGGGAGCTCAGAATGAGCAGTTCTTC. It translates to CASSGTPGLAGAQNEQFF.

The V call is TRBV28, the J call TRBJ2-1; TRBD2 matches at 11 bases. Germline assignment: CDR1 MDHEN and CDR2 SYDVKM. Trimming at V came to 8 bases and at J to 0 bases, leaving 9 bases not matched to a gene. The length of the CDR3 is 17 residues. The CDR3 DNA sequence: TGTGCCAGCGTCGGGCTAGCGGGGGGAAGCTCCTACAATGAGCAGTTCTTC. Translated: CASVGLAGGSSYNEQFF.

Regarding this clone: This specimen includes other DNA sequences encoding the same CDR3. V and J are TRBV5-1 and TRBJ2-3; D is undetermined. The germline V and J ends were trimmed by 4 bases and 0 bases, with 9 bases remaining between them. The germline gives CDR1 SGHRS, CDR2 YFSETQ. The CDR3 extends over 14 amino acids. For the CDR3, the DNA is TGCGCCAGCAGCCTTCAGAGTAGCACAGATACGCAGTATTTT. This gives the protein CASSLQSSTDTQYF.

As for this clone: Different DNA sequences within this sample yield the same CDR3. This chain uses TRBV4-1 with TRBJ2-7; D call uncertain. The CDR3 totals 15 residues. Germline V CDR1 and CDR2: MGHRA, YSYEKL. Trimming left V 1 base short and J 3 bases short, with 13 bases between. The CDR3 nucleotides are TGCGCCAGCAGCCAAGTTGTGGCGAGCTACTACGAGCAGTACTTC. It specifies CASSQVVASYYEQYF.

The rearrangement links TRBV11-1 to TRBJ2-1; possible D gene TRBD2, 6 bases. The CDR3 loop spans 18 amino acids. The germline V and J ends were trimmed by 5 bases and 1 base, with 21 bases remaining between them. In germline, CDR1 is SGHAT, CDR2 FQDESV (reference sequence). Written as DNA, the CDR3 is TGTGCCAGCAGCGGCCGGGCCGAGCGGGCCCCGTCCTACAATGAGCAGTTCTTC. This gives the protein CASSGRAERAPSYNEQFF.

The J gene is TRBJ1-5, the V gene TRBV28; D remains ambiguous. The CDR3 contains 16 residues. Germline V gene lookup returns CDR1 MDHEN and CDR2 SYDVKM. Trimming removed 5 bases at V and 0 bases at J, with 14 bases between. This chain's CDR3 is CASSVTPDYSNQPQHF. The CDR3 nucleotides read TGTGCCAGCAGTGTCACGCCCGATTATAGCAATCAGCCCCAGCATTTT. The variable domain in full, completed from reference TRBV28 and TRBJ1-5, reads DVKVTQSSRYLVKRTGEKVFLECVQDMDHENMFWYRQDPGLGLRLIYFSYDVKMKEKGDIPEGYSVSREKKERFSLILESASTNQTSMYLCASSVTPDYSNQPQHFGDGTRLSIL.

This clone was observed a few times. The chain joins TRBV11-3 to TRBJ1-2; unclear D gene. CDR1 is SGHNT and CDR2 is YENEEA in the germline V gene. The ends were cut back, 4 bases at V and 2 bases at J, with 5 bases in the middle. The CDR3 is 12 amino acids. CDR3 in amino acids: CASSSTNYGYTF. CDR3 DNA sequence: TGTGCCAGCAGCTCTACGAACTATGGCTACACCTTC.

The chain has TRBV7-2 and TRBJ1-4; D call uncertain. Germline V gene lookup returns CDR1 SGHTA and CDR2 FQGNSA. V was cut by 5 bases and J by 10 bases, with 11 bases left in between. The CDR3 has 12 amino acids. The CDR3 nucleotides are TGTGCCAGCAGCCTAATACCGGGAAAACTGTTTTTT. The encoded protein is CASSLIPGKLFF.

The gene calls are TRBV11-1 and TRBJ1-2, with D possibly being TRBD1 (6 bases). From germline, CDR1 is SGHAT and CDR2 FQDESV (reference sequence). V was pared by 2 bases and J by 4 bases, with 14 bases between. CDR3 length: 15 amino acids. CDR3 sequence (DNA): TGTGCCAGCAGCTTAAGCACGGACAGTCTCTATGGCTACACCTTC. This encodes CASSLSTDSLYGYTF.

The rearrangement links TRBV29-1 to TRBJ2-3; a possible D gene is TRBD1 (6 bases). Trimming shortened V by 1 base and J by 0 bases, and 11 bases separated the two germline ends. The length of the CDR3 is 15 residues. Per the germline V gene, CDR1 is SQVTM and CDR2 is ANQGSEA. CDR3 sequence: CSVEGGPASTDTQYF. CDR3 sequence (DNA): TGCAGCGTTGAAGGGGGGCCCGCGAGCACAGATACGCAGTATTTT.

V gene TRBV11-2 combines with J gene TRBJ2-5; TRBD1 agrees at 9 bases. This CDR3 contains 15 residues. The trim removed 5 bases at V and 5 bases at J, leaving 9 bases unmatched. The germline CDR1 and CDR2 sequences are SGHAT and FQNNGV. The CDR3 protein is CASSRITGGSETQYF. In nucleotides, the CDR3 is TGTGCCAGCAGCCGCATAACAGGGGGCAGTGAGACCCAGTACTTC.

V usage is TRBV28 and J usage is TRBJ2-3; 7 bases fit TRBD1. Germline V gene lookup returns CDR1 MDHEN and CDR2 SYDVKM. The CDR3 runs to 15 residues. CDR3 sequence (DNA): TGTGCTACCCGAGGACAGGCGCCCGCTACAGATACGCAGTATTTT. Encoded protein: CATRGQAPATDTQYF.

The gene calls are TRBV7-2 and TRBJ1-1; D remains unclear. V was cut by 5 bases and J by 5 bases, with 24 bases left in between. CDR3 size: 17 residues. Germline V gene lookup returns CDR1 SGHTA and CDR2 FQGNSA. CDR3 in DNA: TGTGCCAGCAGCCAGAAGATCCTTTGGCCCCGAGGGACTGAAGCTTTCTTT. Translating gives CASSQKILWPRGTEAFF.

The chain employs TRBV2 and TRBJ1-2; 7 nucleotides match TRBD1. V gave up 7 bases and J gave up 2 bases; unmatched junction bases: 7. The CDR3 sequence is 14 residues long. Germline CDR1 and CDR2: SNHLY and FYNNEI. The CDR3 sequence is CASIRQGPNYGYTF. The CDR3 DNA is TGTGCCAGCATAAGACAGGGACCGAACTATGGCTACACCTTC.

V gene TRBV4-2 combines with J gene TRBJ2-1, with TRBD2 matching 11 bases. The germline V gene has CDR1 LGHNA and CDR2 YNFKEQ. The ends lost 3 bases at V and 3 bases at J; junction bases unmatched: 4. The CDR3 spans 16 residues. This chain's CDR3 is CASSQETSGVYNEQFF. The DNA for the CDR3 is TGTGCCAGCAGCCAGGAGACTAGCGGGGTCTACAATGAGCAGTTCTTC.

V gene TRBV7-2 combines with J gene TRBJ2-1, with 9 nucleotides matching TRBD2. The junction had 3 bases not matched to a gene; V was cut back by 4 bases and J by 2 bases. This CDR3 is built from 15 residues. Germline V gene lookup returns CDR1 SGHTA and CDR2 FQGNSA. The CDR3 region has the DNA TGTGCCAGCAGCTCACGGACTAGCGCCTACAATGAGCAGTTCTTC. Translation: CASSSRTSAYNEQFF.

The chain combines TRBV23-1 with TRBJ1-2, with a weak D call TRBD1 (5 bases). TRBV23-1 has ORF status, its function being uncertain. The CDR3 contains 16 residues. Trimming stripped 0 bases from V and 3 bases from J, with 14 bases between. The CDR3 sequence is CASSQSTALRHYGYTF. The CDR3, as DNA: TGCGCCAGCAGTCAATCGACAGCCCTTCGCCACTATGGCTACACCTTC.

The rearrangement uses TRBV9 and TRBJ2-7; 11 nucleotides agree with TRBD1. The germline gives CDR1 SGDLS, CDR2 YYNGEE. Losses at the gene ends were 2 bases for V and 7 bases for J; bases not matched to a gene: 8. The CDR3 contains 15 residues. The CDR3: CASSVDGQGAREQYF. The CDR3 DNA is TGTGCCAGCAGCGTGGACGGACAGGGGGCGCGAGAGCAGTACTTC.

The rearrangement uses TRBV5-4 and TRBJ2-2, with 14 bases matching TRBD2. Germline CDR1 reads SGHNT; CDR2 reads YYREEE (reference sequence). V was clipped by 4 bases and J by 8 bases; unmatched bases: 7. The CDR3 loop spans 16 amino acids. The CDR3 DNA follows: TGTGCCAGCAGCGTGGGACTAGCGGGAGCGTCGGGGGAGCTGTTTTTT. It specifies CASSVGLAGASGELFF.

The gene calls are TRBV19 and TRBJ2-7; 9 bases match TRBD1. The CDR3 totals 14 residues. Germline V gene lookup returns CDR1 LNHDA and CDR2 SQIVND (reference sequence). V dropped 9 bases and J dropped 5; count of bases not matched to a gene: 11. The CDR3 here is CARDRTRDRDEQYF. CDR3 sequence (DNA): TGTGCCAGGGACCGGACTAGGGACAGGGACGAGCAGTACTTC. Looking up the rest from reference TRBV19 and TRBJ2-7 gives the full variable domain: DGGITQSPKYLFRKEGQNVTLSCEQNLNHDAMYWYRQDPGQGLRLIYYSQIVNDFQKGDIAEGYSVSREKKESFPLTVTSAQKNPTAFYLCARDRTRDRDEQYFGPGTRLTVT.

The V and J genes are TRBV7-9 and TRBJ2-7; D unresolved. With 4 bases removed from V and 0 bases from J, the gap between germline ends came to 10 bases. This CDR3 contains 14 residues. Germline assignment: CDR1 SEHNR and CDR2 FQNEAQ (reference sequence). The CDR3 here is CASSSQANSYEQYF. The CDR3 nucleotides are TGTGCCAGCAGCTCCCAGGCGAACTCCTACGAGCAGTACTTC.

The chain uses TRBV5-1 and TRBJ2-7; 10 bases map to TRBD2. With V trimmed by 4 bases and J by 2 bases, 6 bases remained unmatched. Germline V CDR1 and CDR2: SGHRS, YFSETQ. This CDR3 region has 15 residues. DNA of the CDR3: TGCGCCAGCAGCCTCGGACTAGCGGAGGCCTACGAGCAGTACTTC. As protein: CASSLGLAEAYEQYF.

This chain links TRBV27 with TRBJ1-2; tentative D call: TRBD1 (6 bases). Trimming stripped 2 bases from V and 7 bases from J, with 17 bases between. The CDR3 sequence is 15 residues long. Germline V gives CDR1 MNHEY, CDR2 SMNVEV (reference sequence). The CDR3 here is CASSLTGGAYGGYTF. Written as DNA, the CDR3 is TGTGCCAGCAGTTTAACCGGGGGCGCGTACGGTGGCTACACCTTC.

With respect to this clone: In the same sample, other DNA sequences code for this CDR3. The chain recombines TRBV11-2 with TRBJ2-7; TRBD1 matches 9 bases. V was clipped by 1 base and J by 2 bases; unmatched bases: 3. The germline V gene has CDR1 SGHAT and CDR2 FQNNGV. The CDR3 consists of 15 residues. The CDR3 bases are TGTGCCAGCAGCTTAGGGGGACAGGGCACCTACGAGCAGTACTTC. As protein: CASSLGGQGTYEQYF.

This chain's CDR3 is CASSLVGSPHQYF. The CDR3 nucleotides are TGTGCCAGCAGCTTAGTGGGGTCTCCTCATCAGTACTTC. The gene calls are TRBV7-9 and TRBJ2-5; D is unclear. The germline gives CDR1 SEHNR, CDR2 FQNEAQ (reference sequence). Trimming cost V 1 base and J 11 bases, with 14 bases left between them. This CDR3 is 13 amino acids long.